This T cell receptor (beta chain) was sequenced for a study of blood T cell repertoires in COVID-19 (dated by TCRdb to 2018 to 2020). Turning to the overall study: Collaborator samples came from the United States, Italy and Spain and covered acute and convalescent phases of COVID-19. The material from the prospective study consisted of cDNA or gDNA derived from T cells, B-cell-depleted T cells, or PBMCs. Subjects who had been exposed to COVID-19, were actively infected with it, or had recovered from it provided the deeply sampled blood TCRbeta repertoires that made up the dataset. The repertoires were released in a freely available public database meant as a resource for research on the immune response to SARS-CoV-2. Samples came from the ongoing ImmuneRACE study (first 160 participants) plus 1,254 subjects from 6 global collaborators. Sample metadata almost always included a de-identified subject ID, COVID-19 status, age in years and sex. HLA class I and class II types, where available, came from metadata supplied by the sample provider rather than from assay-based typing. Study-wide conclusions, independent of this receptor: How much clinical and demographic metadata was included differed by source and by participant, and the metadata was provided uncurated.

Trimming takes 2 bases from V and 6 bases from J, and the germline ends sit 13 bases apart. CDR1 SGHTA and CDR2 FQGNSA were looked up in the germline V gene. The CDR3 spans 14 residues, from the cysteine through the phenylalanine. Of all the DNA, just the CDR3 is kept, 42 bases in frame from base 1. The collaborating institutions used their own protocols to collect whole blood in K2EDTA tubes. For TCRbeta analysis, collaborator samples were shipped as frozen whole blood, as isolated PBMCs, or as DNA extracted from either sample type. TCRbeta CDR3 regions were amplified from genomic DNA by means of the immunoSEQ Assay, a bias-controlled multiplex PCR. As for the authors' bioinformatics: Within the assay, amplification of reference gene primers was used to estimate how many nucleated cells each sample contained. To quantify the absolute abundance of each unique TCRbeta CDR3 rearrangement, sequence reads were collapsed and filtered. For each sample, productive Simpson clonality was calculated as the square root of Simpson's diversity index across productive rearrangements. TCRdb mirrors the immuneACCESS table, restricted to in-frame sequences. Some clones are absent from its copies; in checked studies, under half trace to an unresolved V gene, and the reason for the others is unknown. V and J calls and clone size follow that table, whereas D and trimming were derived from the DNA. Recorded for this sample are around 160,000 clones; roughly 81% of them occurred a single time. The ten largest make up 8% to 9% of the sample.

Of note for this clone: Its binding antigen is unknown. No much larger clone is present one base from it, and per-base qualities are unavailable.

This clonotype originated in a human donor with acute or convalescent COVID-19. The donor label of this sample is uncertain. This chain joins TRBV7-2 to TRBJ1-2, with no D gene named confidently. The sample consisted of peripheral blood. The sequenced DNA: TGTGCCAGCAGCTTAATGAGGGTTGGGGATGGCTACACCTTC. Translation gives CASSLMRVGDGYTF.